The clone carrying this TCR beta chain was counted a few times. Its antigen remains unknown. This entry comes from a study of identical twins. Study observations and caveats: With monozygotic twins, out-of-frame TCR alpha sharing exceeded what models estimated. These conclusions were based on statistical analysis (cross-sectional, not following the same donors).

Germline CDR1 SQVTM, CDR2 ANQGSEA. The V gene end was trimmed by 2 bases and the J gene end by 8 bases; junction bases not matched to a gene: 5. CDR3 length equals 14 residues. Template switching added a universal primer site; cDNA carried unique molecular identifiers. TCRdb independently ran MiXCR on the 5' RACE reads; one entry per CDR3 protein. Of around 510,000 distinct CDR3 sequences listed, 14% were seen once; the top ten hold around 0.98%. The sample was also reused in another study, on yellow fever vaccine responses in identical twins. This second study notes: Among the twins, the vaccine T cell response reportedly seemed partly convergent and partly personalized.

The receptor was derived from a woman aged 18-29 years in good health. This chain links TRBV29-1 with TRBJ2-3, with 12 bases fitting TRBD2. The specimen sequenced was CD4+ T cells sorted from blood. In nucleotides, the CDR3 is TGCAGCGTTGAACGACTAGCGGGAGAGGGTACGCAGTATTTT. Protein sequence: CSVERLAGEGTQYF.